This T cell receptor beta chain emerged from a study of OX40 agonist ivuxolimab in advanced cancers. Germline assignment: CDR1 SGHRS and CDR2 YFSETQ. Trimming pared 7 bases from V and 1 base from J, leaving 17 bases between. This CDR3 is 15 amino acids long. Method: immunoSEQ multiplex PCR; TCRdb's copy keeps in-frame clones and lacks some. The sample shows some 86,000 clones, approximately 90% of them seen only once. The chain carries TRBV5-1 and TRBJ1-2, with a possible D match to TRBD1 (5 bases). The clonotype was recovered from an adult with an advanced solid tumor such as melanoma, head and neck, liver or kidney cancer. The material sequenced was CD4+ or CD8+ T cells sorted from blood, taken in a trial of the OX40 agonist ivuxolimab. The CDR3 here is CASDPGGVYNYGYTF. CDR3 in DNA: TGCGCCAGCGACCCCGGGGGTGTGTATAACTATGGCTACACCTTC. The complete variable domain, with remaining parts taken from reference TRBV5-1 and TRBJ1-2, reads KAGVTQTPRYLIKTRGQQVTLSCSPISGHRSVSWYQQTPGQGLQFLFEYFSETQRNKGNFPGRFSGRQFSNSRSEMNVSTLELGDSALYLCASDPGGVYNYGYTFGSGTRLTVV.